The 29 T cell receptor beta chains presented below share a single source sample, sequenced in a study of T cell repertoires in cytomegalovirus infection. TCRdb reprocessed the reads via MiXCR and lists one record per CDR3 protein. Of a few hundred thousand distinct CDR3 sequences listed, 30% to 40% are singletons. The antigens of these receptors remain unknown. Specimen: cultured PBMCs, collected from culture after CMV antigen stimulation. These receptors originate from a human donor in good health (CMV status not recorded). Some clones in this sample may be carry-over from other donors' samples.

The chain is built from TRBV18 and TRBJ1-1, with D perhaps TRBD1 (5 bases). Trimming removed 6 bases from V and 5 bases from J, with 16 bases in between. From germline, CDR1 is KGHSH and CDR2 LQKENI. This CDR3 contains 14 residues. For the CDR3, the DNA is TGTGCCAGCTCCCGAGGACGGGACGAGACTGAAGCTTTCTTT. Residues: CASSRGRDETEAFF.

This clonotype occurred a few times. V and J are TRBV7-9 and TRBJ1-4; D might be TRBD1 (6 bases). V lost 5 bases to trimming and J lost 2 bases, with 18 bases between them. The CDR3 is 17 residues long. In germline, CDR1 is SEHNR, CDR2 FQNEAQ (reference sequence). Written as DNA, the CDR3 is TGTGCCAGCAGCCCTGCAAGATCGGGGGCGACTAATGAAAAACTGTTTTTT. Residues: CASSPARSGATNEKLFF.

The chain links TRBV18 to TRBJ1-1; D is undetermined. Per germline, CDR1 KGHSH and CDR2 LQKENI. V was pared by 5 bases and J by 1 base, with 8 bases between. The CDR3 length is 13 residues. In DNA, the CDR3 is TGTGCCAGCTCAGTACAAAAGAACACTGAAGCTTTCTTT. Amino acids: CASSVQKNTEAFF. Variable domain in full (rest from reference TRBV18 and TRBJ1-1): NAGVMQNPRHLVRRRGQEARLRCSPMKGHSHVYWYRQLPEEGLKFMVYLQKENIIDESGMPKERFSAEFPKEGPSILRIQQVVRGDSAAYFCASSVQKNTEAFFGQGTRLTVV.

In this sample, this clonotype turned up many times. The chain recombines TRBV12-3 or TRBV12-4 with TRBJ2-7; D is perhaps TRBD1 (8 bases). This CDR3 has 14 amino acids. Trimming cost V 6 bases and J 3 bases, with 15 bases left between them. This CDR3 is CASRTSGTGYEQYF. As DNA, the CDR3 is TGTGCCAGCAGAACCAGCGGGACAGGCTACGAGCAGTACTTC.

This clonotype has at least ten counts. J is TRBJ1-1 and V is TRBV12-3 or TRBV12-4, with TRBD1 matching over 12 bases. V shed 3 bases and J 5 bases; nucleotides not matched to a gene: 7. This CDR3 contains 16 residues. CDR3 amino acids: CASSFGTGGGGTEAFF. CDR3 in DNA: TGTGCCAGCAGTTTCGGGACAGGGGGCGGAGGGACTGAAGCTTTCTTT.

The sample holds many counts of this clonotype. The chain is built from TRBV5-4 and TRBJ2-4; D is possibly TRBD1 (5 bases). Trimming took 3 bases from V and 0 from J, leaving 10 bases between them. From germline, CDR1 is SGHNT and CDR2 YYREEE (reference sequence). CDR3 size: 15 residues. CDR3 region: CASSSDSLAKNIQYF. Here the CDR3 DNA reads TGTGCCAGCAGCTCTGACAGTCTAGCCAAAAACATTCAGTACTTC.

This clonotype was seen repeatedly, ten times or more. V gene TRBV4-1 combines with J gene TRBJ2-7, with 9 bases fitting TRBD1. Germline CDR1 MGHRA, CDR2 YSYEKL. Trimming removed 3 bases from V and 6 bases from J; junction bases left unmatched: 9. This CDR3 is 15 amino acids long. CDR3 region: CASSQGQGPSGEQYF. CDR3 DNA: TGCGCCAGCAGCCAGGGACAGGGTCCCAGCGGCGAGCAGTACTTC.

The V call is TRBV19, the J call TRBJ1-1, with D perhaps TRBD1 (5 bases). The CDR3 contains 13 residues. V lost 0 bases and J 7 bases, leaving 9 bases between the germline ends. Per germline, CDR1 LNHDA and CDR2 SQIVND (reference sequence). CDR3 sequence: CASSIDQGGEAFF. The CDR3 bases are TGTGCCAGTAGTATAGACCAGGGTGGTGAAGCTTTCTTT.

This clonotype was seen only a few times. The V and J genes are TRBV12-3 or TRBV12-4 and TRBJ1-2; 11 bases match TRBD1. V was clipped by 8 bases and J by 1 base; unmatched bases: 9. The CDR3 has 16 residues. CDR3 in amino acids: CASAPGGTGGNYGYTF. CDR3 bases: TGTGCCAGCGCCCCTGGGGGGACAGGGGGTAACTATGGCTACACCTTC.

The chain has TRBV7-9 and TRBJ1-1; 10 nucleotides align to TRBD1. The germline V gene encodes CDR1 SEHNR and CDR2 FQNEAQ (reference sequence). The CDR3 extends over 14 amino acids. V was pared by 6 bases and J by 3 bases, with 4 bases of the junction left unmatched. The CDR3: CASRSDRGHTEAFF. CDR3 DNA: TGTGCCAGCAGGAGTGACAGGGGGCACACTGAAGCTTTCTTT.

This clonotype was observed once. This chain links TRBV6-6 with TRBJ2-7; D may be TRBD2 (5 bases). The CDR3 is 14 residues long. Trimming shortened V by 2 bases and J by 3 bases, and 11 bases separated the two germline ends. Germline values: CDR1 MNHNY, CDR2 SVGAGI (reference sequence). The CDR3 coding sequence is TGTGCCAGCAGTTACGGAGCGGCACACTACGAGCAGTACGTC. Residues: CASSYGAAHYEQYV.

The DNA of the CDR3 is TGTGCCAGCAGCCCCTCAGGTAGTGGCTATGGCTACACCTTC. Its translation: CASSPSGSGYGYTF. The chain links TRBV7-9 to TRBJ1-2, with no clear D. The ends were cut back, 5 bases at V and 4 bases at J, with 14 bases in the middle. The CDR3 contains 14 residues. Germline CDR1 and CDR2: SEHNR and FQNEAQ (reference sequence).

The chain couples TRBV19 to TRBJ2-1; D may be TRBD2 (5 bases). Germline V gives CDR1 LNHDA, CDR2 SQIVND (reference sequence). Trimming shortened V by 7 bases and J by 5 bases, and 21 bases separated the two germline ends. This CDR3 comprises 16 residues. In DNA form, the CDR3 reads TGTGCCAGTACCCCCGAGGTCGGGGATTATCACAATGAGCAGTTCTTC. Translation gives CASTPEVGDYHNEQFF.

This chain connects TRBV27 to TRBJ2-7; a weak D match, TRBD1 (5 bases). Trimming removed 2 bases from V and 2 bases from J, with 16 bases in between. The CDR3 sequence is 16 residues long. The V gene's germline CDR1 is MNHEY and CDR2 SMNVEV (reference sequence). The CDR3 DNA sequence: TGTGCCAGCAGTTTAGTGGCAGGACAACCTCCCTACGAGCAGTACTTC. Its translation is CASSLVAGQPPYEQYF.

This clonotype was seen at least ten times. V gene TRBV10-2 combines with J gene TRBJ2-3; D is unresolved. The CDR3 runs 13 residues. Per the germline V gene, CDR1 is WSHSY and CDR2 is SAAADI. V was trimmed by 8 bases and J by 2 bases, leaving 11 bases between them. The CDR3: CASLGPVTDTQYF. In DNA, the CDR3 is TGCGCCAGCCTTGGGCCCGTCACAGATACGCAGTATTTT.

This clonotype has ten or more counts. The chain uses TRBV11-2 and TRBJ1-1; unclear D gene. Trimming removed 4 bases at V and 0 bases at J, with 12 bases between. Germline V gives CDR1 SGHAT, CDR2 FQNNGV. This CDR3 has 15 amino acids. The CDR3 sequence is CASSYQQNLNTEAFF. Written as DNA, the CDR3 is TGTGCCAGCAGCTATCAACAGAATTTGAACACTGAAGCTTTCTTT.

This clonotype was counted a few times. The rearrangement joins TRBV6-1 to TRBJ2-7; maybe TRBD2 (6 bases). The V gene lost 6 bases and the J gene lost 1 base, with 16 bases spanning the gap. The CDR3 has 15 amino acids. Germline loops: CDR1 MNHNS, CDR2 SASEGT. The CDR3 nucleotides read TGTGCCAGCAGCGACCGGGACTGGAAGTCCTACGAGCAGTACTTC. Its translation: CASSDRDWKSYEQYF.

This clonotype was seen a few times. This CDR3 reads CASSQTRFSHSYEQYF. The CDR3 nucleotides read TGTGCCAGCAGTCAGACAAGATTCTCTCACTCCTACGAGCAGTACTTC. The gene calls are TRBV28 and TRBJ2-7; D ambiguous. The germline gives CDR1 MDHEN, CDR2 SYDVKM. Trimming pared 5 bases from V and 0 bases from J, leaving 17 bases between. The CDR3 loop spans 16 amino acids.

The J gene is TRBJ1-4, the V gene TRBV4-3; TRBD1 agrees at 9 bases. This CDR3 contains 16 residues. V gave up 2 bases and J gave up 5 bases; unmatched junction bases: 6. From germline, CDR1 is LGHNA and CDR2 YSLEER. The DNA for the CDR3 is TGCGCCAGCAGCCAACAACTCGGGACAGGGAATGAAAAACTGTTTTTT. As protein: CASSQQLGTGNEKLFF.

This clonotype was seen just once. The chain uses TRBV29-1 and TRBJ1-2, with 7 bases aligning to TRBD1. The trim removed 0 bases at V and 3 bases at J, leaving 4 bases unmatched. Germline values: CDR1 SQVTM, CDR2 ANQGSEA. The CDR3 has 14 amino acids. CDR3: CSVEERQGDYGYTF. CDR3 nucleotides: TGCAGCGTTGAAGAGCGACAGGGAGACTATGGCTACACCTTC.

V and J are TRBV19 and TRBJ2-4; TRBD1 agrees at 9 bases. V lost 7 bases to trimming and J lost 0 bases; unmatched junction nucleotides: 22. The CDR3 has 21 amino acids. Germline V gene sequence: CDR1 LNHDA, CDR2 SQIVND (reference sequence). The CDR3: CASTPLGRDRDPLRAKNIQYF. In nucleotides, the CDR3 is TGTGCCAGTACTCCTCTGGGCCGGGACAGGGACCCCCTGAGAGCCAAAAACATTCAGTACTTC.

The J gene is TRBJ2-3, the V gene TRBV6-2 or TRBV6-3; D not resolved. Germline CDR1 MNHEY, CDR2 SVGEGT. CDR3 size: 15 residues. V lost 10 bases to trimming and J lost 6 bases, with 23 bases between them. CDR3 sequence reads: CATHYRSALKDTQYF. CDR3 nucleotides: TGTGCCACCCACTATAGGTCAGCCCTTAAGGATACGCAGTATTTT.

This rearrangement joins TRBV10-3 to TRBJ2-1; tentatively, D is TRBD2 (6 bases). Trimming pared 3 bases from V and 5 bases from J, leaving 14 bases between. Germline loops: CDR1 ENHRY, CDR2 SYGVKD. The CDR3 has 15 amino acids. The CDR3: CAISDTSKVDNEQFF. The CDR3 DNA is TGTGCCATCAGTGATACTAGCAAGGTCGACAATGAGCAGTTCTTC.

Many counts were recorded for this clonotype. The genes are TRBV12-3 or TRBV12-4 and TRBJ2-1, with D unresolved. V was clipped by 5 bases and J by 4 bases, with 12 bases between them. This CDR3 comprises 14 residues. The CDR3 spells CASSTRVGYNEQFF. The CDR3 nucleotides read TGTGCCAGCAGTACCCGGGTGGGTTACAATGAGCAGTTCTTC.

This clonotype has just a few counts. V usage is TRBV20-1 and J usage is TRBJ2-3; D is uncertain. Trimming removed 3 bases from V and 6 bases from J, with 4 bases in between. The CDR3 spans 10 residues. Germline loops: CDR1 DFQATT, CDR2 SNEGSKA (reference sequence). The CDR3 DNA sequence: TGCAGTGCTAGTGCGGATACGCAGTATTTT. It is translated as CSASADTQYF.

The V call is TRBV10-2, the J call TRBJ2-1, with 10 bases lining up with TRBD2. Germline loops: CDR1 WSHSY, CDR2 SAAADI. The length of the CDR3 is 14 residues. The V gene end was trimmed by 3 bases and the J gene end by 9 bases; junction bases not matched to a gene: 5. CDR3 loop: CASSDGLAGVEQFF. CDR3 nucleotides: TGCGCCAGCAGTGACGGTCTAGCGGGAGTTGAGCAGTTCTTC.

This clonotype was seen only a few times. The J gene is TRBJ2-3, the V gene TRBV28; D is ambiguous. V lost 8 bases, J lost 2 bases, and 11 bases lay in between. The CDR3 spans 13 residues. The germline V gene encodes CDR1 MDHEN and CDR2 SYDVKM. Written as DNA, the CDR3 is TGTGCCAGCGCAGGAGCAAACACAGATACGCAGTATTTT. Residues: CASAGANTDTQYF.

This clonotype was picked up many times. The chain employs TRBV6-1 and TRBJ2-1; 10 bases are a match to TRBD2. This CDR3 contains 15 residues. Germline-derived CDR1 and CDR2 are MNHNS and SASEGT. Losses at the gene ends were 1 base for V and 6 bases for J; bases not matched to a gene: 3. Here the CDR3 reads CASSEEPSGSNEQFF. In DNA, the CDR3 is TGTGCCAGCAGTGAAGAGCCTAGCGGGAGCAATGAGCAGTTCTTC.

This clonotype was observed a handful of times. The rearrangement uses TRBV7-9 and TRBJ2-3, with TRBD2 identical over 7 bases. Trimming removed 7 bases from V and 2 bases from J; junction bases left unmatched: 6. The CDR3 loop spans 14 amino acids. Germline CDR1 and CDR2: SEHNR and FQNEAQ (reference sequence). The CDR3 DNA sequence: TGTGCCAGCATCACCGGACTAGTCACAGATACGCAGTATTTT. Protein: CASITGLVTDTQYF.